The 9 T cell receptor beta chains given below trace back to one sample, sequenced in a study of T cell responses to AZD1222 COVID-19 vaccine. TCRdb's table, derived via immunoSEQ multiplex PCR, lists solely in-frame clones and lacks some. The sample includes roughly 160,000 clones, 75% to 95% of them seen just once. The sequences come from peripheral blood, collected on day 0 of AZD1222 vaccination. Source of these receptors: an adult in good health.

This clone was seen only once. The chain links TRBV11-1 to TRBJ2-5; 7 bases line up with TRBD1. Germline loops: CDR1 SGHAT, CDR2 FQDESV (reference sequence). CDR3 size: 13 residues. The junction had 4 bases not matched to a gene; V was cut back by 5 bases and J by 4 bases. CDR3 bases: TGTGCCAGCAGCCACAGGGGAAGAGAGACCCAGTACTTC. Amino acids: CASSHRGRETQYF.

The V call is TRBV4-3, the J call TRBJ2-2, with 10 bases aligning to TRBD1. After removal of 6 bases from V and 6 bases from J, the junction contained 7 bases not matched to a gene. The CDR3 consists of 15 residues. The germline CDR1 and CDR2 sequences are LGHNA and YSLEER. The CDR3 reads CASSLGTGVSGELFF. CDR3 sequence (DNA): TGCGCCAGCAGTCTTGGGACAGGGGTGTCCGGGGAGCTGTTTTTT.

The chain combines TRBV27 with TRBJ1-1; 8 bases are a match to TRBD1. The CDR3 runs to 16 residues. Germline V gene lookup returns CDR1 MNHEY and CDR2 SMNVEV (reference sequence). V dropped 2 bases and J dropped 0; count of bases not matched to a gene: 5. The CDR3 sequence is CASSLPRGHLNTEAFF. CDR3 bases: TGTGCCAGCAGTTTACCCAGGGGGCATCTGAACACTGAAGCTTTCTTT.

The J gene is TRBJ1-5, the V gene TRBV4-1; 9 bases fit TRBD1. The trim removed 3 bases at V and 6 bases at J, leaving 6 bases unmatched. The CDR3 contains 15 residues. Germline V gene sequence: CDR1 MGHRA, CDR2 YSYEKL. CDR3 protein: CASSHSDRGFQPQHF. In nucleotides, the CDR3 is TGCGCCAGCAGCCACTCAGACAGGGGGTTTCAGCCCCAGCATTTT.

The chain recombines TRBV19 with TRBJ2-7; no clear D gene. There are 13 residues in the CDR3. Germline values: CDR1 LNHDA, CDR2 SQIVND (reference sequence). V lost 3 bases, J lost 7 bases, and 13 bases lay in between. The CDR3 is CASSILMAEEQYF. The CDR3 bases are TGTGCCAGTAGTATTCTTATGGCTGAAGAGCAGTACTTC. Complete variable domain (other parts from reference TRBV19 and TRBJ2-7): DGGITQSPKYLFRKEGQNVTLSCEQNLNHDAMYWYRQDPGQGLRLIYYSQIVNDFQKGDIAEGYSVSREKKESFPLTVTSAQKNPTAFYLCASSILMAEEQYFGPGTRLTVT.

This clone appeared once. This chain uses TRBV24-1 with TRBJ2-1; D possibly uses TRBD1 or TRBD2 (7 bases each). Germline CDR1 reads KGHDR; CDR2 reads SFDVKD. Trimming pared 3 bases from V and 4 bases from J, leaving 15 bases between. The CDR3 totals 16 residues. The DNA of the CDR3 is TGTGCCACCAGTGATCTCTCGGGGGGACAGTACAATGAGCAGTTCTTC. Encoded protein: CATSDLSGGQYNEQFF.

This clone was recorded only once. This chain uses TRBV28 with TRBJ1-2; TRBD1 is a possible D gene (5 bases). The CDR3 runs to 13 residues. Germline lookup yields CDR1 MDHEN and CDR2 SYDVKM. The ends were cut back, 5 bases at V and 6 bases at J, with 13 bases in the middle. CDR3 sequence reads: CASSTRESHGYTF. The DNA of the CDR3 is TGTGCCAGCAGTACCAGGGAGAGCCATGGCTACACCTTC.

The J gene is TRBJ1-1, the V gene TRBV28; TRBD1 matches at 7 bases. The CDR3 covers 16 residues. Germline lookup yields CDR1 MDHEN and CDR2 SYDVKM. V was pared by 1 base and J by 1 base, with 6 bases of the junction left unmatched. The CDR3 spells CASSLYFRDRNTEAFF. The DNA of the CDR3 is TGTGCCAGCAGTTTATACTTCCGGGACAGGAACACTGAAGCTTTCTTT.

The gene calls are TRBV28 and TRBJ1-5; possibly TRBD1 for D (5 bases). V lost 6 bases and J 6 bases, leaving 15 bases between the germline ends. The CDR3 is 14 residues long. Germline values: CDR1 MDHEN, CDR2 SYDVKM. CDR3 loop: CASSSVQGSQPQHF. CDR3 sequence (DNA): TGTGCCAGCAGCAGCGTTCAGGGTAGTCAGCCCCAGCATTTT.